Following are 26 T cell receptor beta chains from one sample sequenced in a study of graft-versus-host responses after intestinal transplantation. The antigens of these receptors remain unknown. Clones were read by immunoSEQ multiplex PCR, and TCRdb kept only the in-frame ones, dropping some. The sample records 95,000 to 150,000 clones, 90% to 95% being singletons. This specimen consisted of unstimulated CD4+ T cells sorted from spleen or lymph node cells, obtained before intestinal transplant. The source of these receptors is a human donor who received an intestinal transplant.

The rearrangement joins TRBV29-1 to TRBJ2-5, with TRBD2 matching over 8 bases. This CDR3 contains 13 residues. Germline CDR1 and CDR2: SQVTM and ANQGSEA. The J segment lost 2 bases and the V segment lost 7 bases, leaving 6 bases of the junction unmatched. CDR3 protein: CSAMTSAQETQYF. The CDR3 DNA reads as TGCAGCGCTATGACTAGCGCTCAAGAGACCCAGTACTTC.

This chain connects TRBV5-1 to TRBJ2-7; 10 bases agree with TRBD2. This CDR3 has 14 amino acids. V shed 4 bases, J shed 5 bases, and the junction held 6 bases outside the gene matches. Germline V lookup: CDR1 SGHRS, CDR2 YFSETQ. The CDR3 DNA reads as TGCGCCAGCAGCGGGCTAGCGGGAGTCCACGAGCAGTACTTC. Its protein is CASSGLAGVHEQYF.

The chain has TRBV5-4 and TRBJ2-1; D is undetermined. V lost 3 bases and J 7 bases, leaving 14 bases between the germline ends. The germline V gene has CDR1 SGHNT and CDR2 YYREEE (reference sequence). This CDR3 comprises 14 residues. CDR3 in amino acids: CASSSWTAANEQFF. The CDR3 DNA follows: TGTGCCAGCAGCTCCTGGACCGCCGCGAATGAGCAGTTCTTC.

This chain joins TRBV29-1 and TRBJ1-1; D is ambiguous. Germline CDR1 is SQVTM and CDR2 is ANQGSEA. CDR3 length: 12 amino acids. Trimming cost V 8 bases and J 8 bases, with 18 bases left between them. CDR3 coding DNA: TGCAGCTCCCGCCGGGGTCTCCCCGAAGCTTTCTTT. Residues: CSSRRGLPEAFF.

CDR3 bases: TGTGCCAGCAGCGCGGGACAGGGAATCTATGGCTACACCTTC. It is translated as CASSAGQGIYGYTF. V is TRBV9 and J is TRBJ1-2; TRBD1 matches 9 bases. This CDR3 contains 14 residues. Germline values: CDR1 SGDLS, CDR2 YYNGEE. V dropped 3 bases and J dropped 4; count of bases not matched to a gene: 4. The variable domain in full, with the rest retrieved from reference TRBV9 and TRBJ1-2, is DSGVTQTPKHLITATGQRVTLRCSPRSGDLSVYWYQQSLDQGLQFLIQYYNGEERAKGNILERFSAQQFPDLHSELNLSSLELGDSALYFCASSAGQGIYGYTFGSGTRLTVV.

The V and J genes are TRBV9 and TRBJ2-3; 7 bases are shared with TRBD1. Looked up from germline, CDR1 is SGDLS and CDR2 is YYNGEE. The CDR3 loop spans 14 amino acids. Trimming removed 3 bases from V and 4 bases from J; junction bases left unmatched: 5. In DNA, the CDR3 is TGTGCCAGCAGCGGGGACAGTCCTCCAGATACGCAGTATTTT. Its protein product is CASSGDSPPDTQYF.

The genes are TRBV5-8 and TRBJ1-2; a weak D match, TRBD1 (5 bases). This CDR3 has 17 amino acids. Per the germline V gene, CDR1 is SGHTS and CDR2 is YDEGEE. Trimming took 0 bases from V and 3 from J, leaving 18 bases between them. The CDR3 loop is CASSLVVSARVDYGYTF. CDR3 sequence (DNA): TGTGCCAGCAGCTTGGTAGTCTCGGCCAGGGTGGACTATGGCTACACCTTC.

The gene calls are TRBV9 and TRBJ1-1; TRBD1 aligns across 9 bases. CDR1 SGDLS and CDR2 YYNGEE come from the germline V gene. The trim removed 2 bases at V and 0 bases at J, leaving 5 bases unmatched. This CDR3 has 16 amino acids. CDR3 region: CASSVGDRDLNTEAFF. The CDR3 nucleotides are TGTGCCAGCAGCGTGGGGGACAGGGACTTGAACACTGAAGCTTTCTTT.

The chain has TRBV15 and TRBJ2-7; D uncertain. Looked up from germline, CDR1 is LNHNV and CDR2 is YYDKDF (reference sequence). This CDR3 contains 12 residues. V gave up 0 bases and J gave up 6 bases, with 6 bases separating them. This chain's CDR3 is CATSRDGREQYF. CDR3 in DNA: TGTGCCACCAGCAGAGATGGACGCGAGCAGTACTTC. The whole variable domain, filled in from reference TRBV15 and TRBJ2-7, reads DAMVIQNPRYQVTQFGKPVTLSCSQTLNHNVMYWYQQKSSQAPKLLFHYYDKDFNNEADTPDNFQSRRPNTSFCFLDIRSPGLGDTAMYLCATSRDGREQYFGPGTRLTVT.

The chain employs TRBV5-1 and TRBJ2-3; 7 bases are shared with TRBD2. The length of the CDR3 is 13 residues. Germline-derived CDR1 and CDR2 are SGHRS and YFSETQ. The J segment lost 3 bases and the V segment lost 3 bases, leaving 1 base of the junction unmatched. CDR3 DNA: TGCGCCAGCAGCTGGACTAGTACAGATACGCAGTATTTT. This translates into CASSWTSTDTQYF.

The chain combines TRBV7-9 with TRBJ1-2; no clear D. Between the trimmed V and J ends, which lost 6 bases and 5 bases, there was a span of 13 bases. In germline, CDR1 is SEHNR, CDR2 FQNEAQ (reference sequence). CDR3 size: 13 residues. CDR3 region: CASRSRTDYGYTF. The CDR3 coding sequence is TGTGCCAGCAGGTCAAGGACGGATTATGGCTACACCTTC.

The genes are TRBV2 and TRBJ2-7, with TRBD2 identical over 8 bases. After removal of 0 bases from V and 5 bases from J, the junction contained 6 bases not matched to a gene. CDR1 SNHLY and CDR2 FYNNEI come from the germline V gene. This CDR3 is built from 15 residues. The DNA for the CDR3 is TGTGCCAGCAGTGAAGCGCTGGGACTAGGTGACGAGCAGTACTTC. Protein sequence: CASSEALGLGDEQYF.

The V call is TRBV6-6, the J call TRBJ1-5; D not resolved. The V end was cut by 0 bases, the J end by 1 base, with 10 bases between. This CDR3 is 16 amino acids long. The V gene's germline CDR1 is MNHNY and CDR2 SVGAGI (reference sequence). The CDR3 DNA reads TGTGCCAGCAGTTACTCCGGGGTTGGGAGCAATCAGCCCCAGCATTTT. It yields the protein CASSYSGVGSNQPQHF.

V and J are TRBV5-1 and TRBJ2-1; 7 nucleotides agree with TRBD2. The trim removed 0 bases at V and 6 bases at J, leaving 6 bases unmatched. Germline CDR1 and CDR2: SGHRS and YFSETQ. This CDR3 spans 15 amino acids. CDR3 in DNA: TGCGCCAGCAGCTTGGGCGGGAGTAAATCCAATGAGCAGTTCTTC. This gives the protein CASSLGGSKSNEQFF.

The chain couples TRBV27 to TRBJ2-1; D is unclear. V lost 3 bases and J 1 base, leaving 10 bases between the germline ends. CDR3 length: 15 amino acids. The germline CDR1 and CDR2 sequences are MNHEY and SMNVEV (reference sequence). The CDR3 nucleotides read TGTGCCAGCAGTTTCGCGCCGATTTCCTACAATGAGCAGTTCTTC. It translates to CASSFAPISYNEQFF.

V usage is TRBV19 and J usage is TRBJ2-3; the D gene is possibly TRBD2 (5 bases). Germline V gene data show CDR1 as LNHDA and CDR2 as SQIVND (reference sequence). V was pared by 4 bases and J by 0 bases, with 5 bases between. The CDR3 extends over 13 amino acids. CDR3 residues: CASSSGSTDTQYF. In DNA form, the CDR3 reads TGTGCCAGTAGTAGCGGGAGCACAGATACGCAGTATTTT.

This clone has a single count. V gene TRBV5-1 combines with J gene TRBJ2-7; 10 positions match TRBD2. Germline CDR1 and CDR2: SGHRS and YFSETQ. The junction had 7 bases not matched to a gene; V was cut back by 5 bases and J by 2 bases. CDR3 size: 15 residues. CDR3 in amino acids: CASRRTSGQAYEQYF. CDR3 DNA sequence: TGCGCCAGCAGGAGGACTAGCGGCCAAGCCTACGAGCAGTACTTC.

This sequence joins TRBV6-5 and TRBJ1-2, with a possible D match to TRBD1 (6 bases). The V gene's germline CDR1 is MNHEY and CDR2 SVGAGI. Trimming shortened V by 4 bases and J by 4 bases, and 13 bases separated the two germline ends. This CDR3 comprises 14 residues. CDR3 amino acids: CASSSDRRSYGYTF. The CDR3 DNA sequence: TGTGCCAGCAGTTCTGACAGGCGCTCCTATGGCTACACCTTC.

The V gene is TRBV4-1, the J gene TRBJ2-7; a weak D match, TRBD1 (6 bases). The CDR3 spans 16 residues. V lost 4 bases and J lost 3, with 19 bases in between. Germline CDR1 and CDR2: MGHRA and YSYEKL. The CDR3 DNA reads as TGCGCCAGCAGCCTTAAATCGGACAGAGTCTTCTACGAGCAGTACTTC. It codes for CASSLKSDRVFYEQYF.

J is TRBJ2-3 and V is TRBV4-2; 12 bases align to TRBD2. J was trimmed by 6 bases and V by 1 base; bases with no gene match: 11. CDR1 and CDR2 from the germline V gene are LGHNA and YNFKEQ. The length of the CDR3 is 18 residues. CDR3 sequence: CASSQAALAGGIADTQYF. CDR3 coding DNA: TGTGCCAGCAGCCAAGCAGCACTAGCGGGAGGAATTGCGGATACGCAGTATTTT.

The chain uses TRBV10-3 and TRBJ2-1; TRBD2 matches 14 bases. The germline gives CDR1 ENHRY, CDR2 SYGVKD. Trimming cost V 9 bases and J 9 bases; bases outside gene matches: 7. The CDR3 contains 14 residues. The CDR3 sequence is CAIKGLAGDGEQFF. CDR3 in DNA: TGTGCCATTAAGGGACTAGCGGGAGACGGTGAGCAGTTCTTC.

The rearrangement uses TRBV4-2 and TRBJ2-5; TRBD2 matches at 9 bases. With V trimmed by 1 base and J by 5 bases, 14 bases remained unmatched. Germline V gene data show CDR1 as LGHNA and CDR2 as YNFKEQ. CDR3 length equals 18 residues. CDR3 coding DNA: TGTGCCAGCAGCCAAGGTTTTAGAGCTAGCGGGATTTCTGAGACCCAGTACTTC. Translating gives CASSQGFRASGISETQYF.

This sequence joins TRBV7-9 and TRBJ2-2; D unclear. Germline V gene sequence: CDR1 SEHNR, CDR2 FQNEAQ (reference sequence). The CDR3 has 13 amino acids. Deletions cut 1 base from V and 5 bases from J, with 5 bases between. CDR3 sequence (DNA): TGTGCCAGCAGCTTAGGTAGAACCGGGGAGCTGTTTTTT. Translation gives CASSLGRTGELFF.

The rearrangement uses TRBV7-9 and TRBJ1-1, with TRBD1 matching 9 bases. Germline V gene data show CDR1 as SEHNR and CDR2 as FQNEAQ (reference sequence). Trimming removed 5 bases from V and 6 bases from J; junction bases left unmatched: 7. The CDR3 contains 14 residues. The CDR3 region has the DNA TGTGCCAGCAGCGAACAGGGGGCGGGGGCTGAAGCTTTCTTT. Translated: CASSEQGAGAEAFF.

This chain links TRBV5-7 with TRBJ1-5, with D unresolved. TRBV5-7 is annotated as an ORF whose role is uncertain. The CDR3 length is 16 residues. Trimming left V 2 bases short and J 2 bases short, with 14 bases between. The CDR3 nucleotides are TGTGCCAGCAGCTTCTGTTGGGTTGTGCGCAATCAGCCCCAGCATTTT. Its protein is CASSFCWVVRNQPQHF.

The genes are TRBV6-4 and TRBJ2-3; TRBD1 agrees at 9 bases. Germline CDR1 reads MRHNA; CDR2 reads SNTAGT. Trimming removed 4 bases from V and 8 bases from J; junction bases left unmatched: 7. The CDR3 extends over 14 amino acids. Here the CDR3 DNA reads TGTGCCAGCAGTGTCCCGGGACAGGGAGGTACGCAGTATTTT. Its translation: CASSVPGQGGTQYF.